Below, 15 T cell receptor beta chains from the same sample are listed, as sequenced in a study of vaccination and CD4 T cells after COVID-19 (dated by TCRdb to between 2021 and 2022). The meaning of the sample's treatment or condition label: roughly ten-day PBMC culture with coronavirus spike peptide pools or control peptides (ViraFEST assay). The library was built by means of PCR. Sequencing was performed on an Illumina iSeq 100. DNA from cultured CD4+ T cells underwent TCR sequencing with the Oncomine TCR Beta short-read assay at the Johns Hopkins FTIC core. TCRdb cleaned the public reads at Q25 with fastp, built clones with MiXCR and kept in-frame beta chains. One record per CDR3 amino acid sequence lists the most common genes and DNA. The sample includes approximately 24,000 distinct CDR3 sequences, with about 67% observed a single time. Roughly 21% of the sample is in the top ten clones. These receptors' antigens are unknown.

The sequenced sample was CD4+ T cells from blood, cultured in vitro, obtained after SARS-CoV-2 vaccination. The receptor source for this set is a human donor who received a COVID-19 vaccine.

The gene calls are TRBV19 and TRBJ2-7, with 16 nucleotides matching TRBD2. CDR1 is LNHDA and CDR2 is SQIVND in the germline V gene (reference sequence). The CDR3 is 16 residues long. The trim removed 5 bases at V and 6 bases at J, leaving 7 bases unmatched. CDR3 sequence: CASSPGTSGGASEQYF. In nucleotides, the CDR3 is TGTGCCAGTAGTCCGGGGACTAGCGGGGGGGCAAGCGAGCAGTACTTC.

This clonotype was detected a few times. The genes are TRBV20-1 and TRBJ1-2; D is perhaps TRBD1 (5 bases). Trimming pared 7 bases from V and 3 bases from J, leaving 9 bases between. Germline V gene lookup returns CDR1 DFQATT and CDR2 SNEGSKA (reference sequence). CDR3 length: 11 residues. CDR3 in DNA: TGCAGTGTCCCAGGGCACTATGGCTACACCTTC. Amino acid sequence: CSVPGHYGYTF.

To note about this clonotype: In this CDR3 the conserved last residue, phenylalanine or tryptophan, is missing, so a read error is likely. The rearrangement joins TRBV6-1 to TRBJ1-2, with TRBD1 matching 10 bases. J was trimmed by 7 bases and V by 5 bases; bases with no gene match: 16. The CDR3 totals 17 residues. Germline V CDR1 and CDR2: MNHNS, SASEGT. The CDR3 DNA reads TGTGCCAGCAGTCGTACGGGACAGGGGCCTACTTCAGGTGGCTACACCCTC. It is translated as CASSRTGQGPTSGGYTL.

The CDR3 DNA sequence: TGTGCCAGCAGCTTTGCAGGGTCGGGCACTAATGAAAAACTGTTTTTT. Translating gives CASSFAGSGTNEKLFF. V gene TRBV5-5 combines with J gene TRBJ1-4; possibly TRBD1 for D (5 bases). Germline assignment: CDR1 SGHKS and CDR2 YYEKEE (reference sequence). This CDR3 is built from 16 residues. V was pared by 2 bases and J by 2 bases, with 13 bases between. Full variable domain (missing parts from reference TRBV5-5 and TRBJ1-4): DAGVTQSPTHLIKTRGQQVTLRCSPISGHKSVSWYQQVLGQGPQFIFQYYEKEERGRGNFPDRFSARQFPNYSSELNVNALLLGDSALYLCASSFAGSGTNEKLFFGSGTQLSVL.

This sequence joins TRBV12-3 or TRBV12-4 and TRBJ2-7; tentatively, D is TRBD1 (5 bases). Trimming removed 3 bases from V and 5 bases from J, with 8 bases in between. This CDR3 is 12 amino acids long. The CDR3 DNA sequence: TGTGCCAGCAGTTTCACCAGGGACGAGCAGTACTTC. Translating gives CASSFTRDEQYF.

The CDR3 spells CSARVGLAGGLSSYNEQFF. In DNA form, the CDR3 reads TGCAGTGCTAGAGTAGGACTAGCGGGGGGCCTGAGCTCCTACAATGAGCAGTTCTTC. The chain joins TRBV20-1 to TRBJ2-1, with 14 bases fitting TRBD2. In germline, CDR1 is DFQATT, CDR2 SNEGSKA (reference sequence). J lost 0 bases, V lost 1 base, and 8 bases had no gene match. CDR3 length equals 19 residues.

This clonotype turned up a few times. J is TRBJ1-2 and V is TRBV24-1; 7 nucleotides match TRBD1. CDR1 is KGHDR, CDR2 SFDVKD, per germline. The CDR3 length is 17 residues. The J segment lost 4 bases and the V segment lost 2 bases, leaving 12 bases of the junction unmatched. This chain's CDR3 is CATSDSRGRGASYGYTF. The DNA for the CDR3 is TGTGCCACCAGTGATTCCCGGGGCAGGGGGGCGTCCTATGGCTACACCTTC.

This chain connects TRBV6-1 to TRBJ1-3, with 7 bases that match TRBD1. The CDR3 contains 16 residues. V dropped 6 bases and J dropped 0; count of bases not matched to a gene: 8. Germline V lookup: CDR1 MNHNS, CDR2 SASEGT. The CDR3 is CASSAGTESSGNTIYF. The CDR3 DNA reads TGTGCCAGCAGCGCCGGGACAGAGAGCTCTGGAAACACCATATATTTT.

This clonotype was observed a few times. J is TRBJ1-2 and V is TRBV20-1; tentative D call: TRBD1 (5 bases). V lost 0 bases to trimming and J lost 3 bases, with 8 bases between them. The CDR3 spans 13 residues. Looked up from germline, CDR1 is DFQATT and CDR2 is SNEGSKA (reference sequence). CDR3 nucleotides: TGCAGTGCTAGAGATACACAGGACTATGGCTACACCTTC. Translated: CSARDTQDYGYTF.

The chain employs TRBV10-3 and TRBJ1-1; D is undetermined. Trimming left V 3 bases short and J 1 base short, with 6 bases between. CDR3 length: 13 amino acids. Germline values: CDR1 ENHRY, CDR2 SYGVKD. The CDR3 nucleotides read TGTGCCATCAGTGAACGGGGGAACACTGAAGCTTTCTTT. The encoded protein is CAISERGNTEAFF.

The chain recombines TRBV20-1 with TRBJ1-5, with D unresolved. The V end lost 3 bases, the J end lost 4 bases, and 10 bases lay between the germline ends. Germline V gene lookup returns CDR1 DFQATT and CDR2 SNEGSKA (reference sequence). The CDR3 runs to 13 residues. Written as DNA, the CDR3 is TGCAGTGCTAGCATGGCTCAGAATCAGCCCCAGCATTTT. Protein sequence: CSASMAQNQPQHF.

The table lists this clonotype with a count of one. This chain joins TRBV2 and TRBJ2-1; 8 positions agree with TRBD1. This CDR3 is built from 13 residues. The V segment lost 0 bases and the J segment 11 bases; nucleotides outside the gene matches: 3. CDR1 and CDR2 (germline): SNHLY, FYNNEI. The CDR3 here is CASSEATGGQQFF. CDR3 sequence (DNA): TGTGCCAGCAGTGAAGCAACAGGGGGGCAGCAGTTCTTC. Full variable domain (missing parts from reference TRBV2 and TRBJ2-1): EPEVTQTPSHQVTQMGQEVILRCVPISNHLYFYWYRQILGQKVEFLVSFYNNEISEKSEIFDDQFSVERPDGSNFTLKIRSTKLEDSAMYFCASSEATGGQQFFGPGTRLTVL.

The chain links TRBV30 to TRBJ2-5; the D call may be TRBD1 or TRBD2 (6 bases each). Germline values: CDR1 GTSNPN, CDR2 SVGIG (reference sequence). The CDR3 totals 14 residues. The V and J ends lost 0 bases and 5 bases respectively, with 13 bases between them. The CDR3 loop reads CAWSVPGAGETQYF. CDR3 coding DNA: TGTGCCTGGAGTGTACCGGGGGCTGGGGAGACCCAGTACTTC. The variable domain in full, completed from reference TRBV30 and TRBJ2-5, reads SQTIHQWPATLVQPVGSPLSLECTVEGTSNPNLYWYRQAAGRGLQLLFYSVGIGQISSEVPQNLSASRPQDRQFILSSKKLLLSDSGFYLCAWSVPGAGETQYFGPGTRLLVL.

This chain joins TRBV2 and TRBJ2-1; 12 positions agree with TRBD2. CDR3 length: 16 residues. CDR1 and CDR2 from the germline V gene are SNHLY and FYNNEI. Trimming cost V 7 bases and J 5 bases; bases outside gene matches: 9. The CDR3 spells CASTFRTSGENNEQFF. The CDR3 coding sequence is TGTGCCAGCACTTTCAGGACTAGCGGGGAGAACAATGAGCAGTTCTTC.

This clonotype was seen a handful of times. The chain links TRBV6-5 to TRBJ1-6; 8 nucleotides match TRBD1. The V segment lost 4 bases and the J segment 5 bases; nucleotides outside the gene matches: 1. Germline V lookup: CDR1 MNHEY, CDR2 SVGAGI. The length of the CDR3 is 14 residues. CDR3 nucleotides: TGTGCCAGCAGTTTGACAGGGGATAATTCACCCCTCCACTTT. This gives the protein CASSLTGDNSPLHF.